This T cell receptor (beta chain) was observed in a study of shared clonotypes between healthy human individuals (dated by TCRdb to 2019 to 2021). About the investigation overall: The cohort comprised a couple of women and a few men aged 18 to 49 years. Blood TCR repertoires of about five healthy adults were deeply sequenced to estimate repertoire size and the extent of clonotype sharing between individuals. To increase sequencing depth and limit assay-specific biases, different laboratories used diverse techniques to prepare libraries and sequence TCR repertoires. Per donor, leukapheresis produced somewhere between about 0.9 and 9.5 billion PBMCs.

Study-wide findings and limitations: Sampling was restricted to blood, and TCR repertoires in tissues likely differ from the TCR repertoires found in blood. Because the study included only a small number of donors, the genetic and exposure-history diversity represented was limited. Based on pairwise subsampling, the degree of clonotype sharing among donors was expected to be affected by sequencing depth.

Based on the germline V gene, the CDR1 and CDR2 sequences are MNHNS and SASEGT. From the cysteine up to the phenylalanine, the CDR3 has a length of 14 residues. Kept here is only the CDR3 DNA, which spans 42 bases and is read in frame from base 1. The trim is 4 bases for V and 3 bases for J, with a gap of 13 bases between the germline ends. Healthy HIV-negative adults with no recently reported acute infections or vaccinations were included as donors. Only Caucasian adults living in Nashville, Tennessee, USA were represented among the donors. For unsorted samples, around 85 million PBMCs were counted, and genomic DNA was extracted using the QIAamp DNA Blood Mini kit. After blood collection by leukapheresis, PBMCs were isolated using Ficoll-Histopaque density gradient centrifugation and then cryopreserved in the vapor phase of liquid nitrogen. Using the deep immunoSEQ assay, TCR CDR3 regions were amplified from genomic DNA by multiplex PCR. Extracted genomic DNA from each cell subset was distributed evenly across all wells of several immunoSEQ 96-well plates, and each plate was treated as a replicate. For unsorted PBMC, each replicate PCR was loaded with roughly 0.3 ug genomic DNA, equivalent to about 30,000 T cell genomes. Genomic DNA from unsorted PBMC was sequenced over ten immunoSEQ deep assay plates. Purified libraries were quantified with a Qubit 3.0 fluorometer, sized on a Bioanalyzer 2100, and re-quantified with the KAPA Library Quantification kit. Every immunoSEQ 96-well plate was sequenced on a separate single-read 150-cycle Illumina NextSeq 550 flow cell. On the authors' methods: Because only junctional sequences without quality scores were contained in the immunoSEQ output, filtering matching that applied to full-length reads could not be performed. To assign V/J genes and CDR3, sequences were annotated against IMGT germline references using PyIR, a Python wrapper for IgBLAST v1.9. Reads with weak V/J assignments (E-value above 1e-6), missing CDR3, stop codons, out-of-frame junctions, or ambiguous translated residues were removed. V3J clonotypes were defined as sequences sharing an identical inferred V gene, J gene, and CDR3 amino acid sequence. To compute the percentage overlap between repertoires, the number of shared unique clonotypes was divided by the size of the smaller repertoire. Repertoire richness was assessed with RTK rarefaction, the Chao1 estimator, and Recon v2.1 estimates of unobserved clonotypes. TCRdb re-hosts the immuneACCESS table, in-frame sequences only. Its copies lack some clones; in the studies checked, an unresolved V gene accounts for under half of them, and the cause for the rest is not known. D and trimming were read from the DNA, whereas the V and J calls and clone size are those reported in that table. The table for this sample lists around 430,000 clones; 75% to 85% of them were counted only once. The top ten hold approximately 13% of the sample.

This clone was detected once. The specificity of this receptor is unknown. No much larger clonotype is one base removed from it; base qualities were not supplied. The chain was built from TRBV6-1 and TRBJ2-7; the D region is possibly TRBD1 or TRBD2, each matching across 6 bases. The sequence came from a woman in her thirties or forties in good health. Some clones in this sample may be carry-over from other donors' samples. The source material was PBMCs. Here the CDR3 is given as CASSVEQGGYEQYF. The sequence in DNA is TGTGCCAGCAGTGTCGAACAGGGAGGCTACGAGCAGTACTTC.